Below are 22 T cell receptor beta chains sequenced from a single sample in a study of cytomegalovirus exposure and HLA in healthy donors. Both 60 Vbeta primers and 13 Jbeta primers went into the PCR. The repertoire was sequenced with immunoSEQ multiplex PCR; TCRdb's copy has only in-frame clones and lacks some. In total, the table holds roughly 78,000 clones. Sequenced: PBMCs. The receptors originated from a man aged 40-50 years in good health and CMV-seronegative.

This chain connects TRBV7-8 to TRBJ2-7; D may be TRBD1 (6 bases). The germline V gene encodes CDR1 SGHVS and CDR2 FQNEAQ. The CDR3 loop spans 15 amino acids. Trimming pared 7 bases from V and 5 bases from J, leaving 21 bases between. In DNA form, the CDR3 reads TGTGCCAGCACCCTAGGTGGACAGTGGCTGGACGAGCAGTACTTC. Translation gives CASTLGGQWLDEQYF.

The chain employs TRBV7-9 and TRBJ2-5, with D maybe TRBD2 (6 bases). CDR3 length: 14 residues. Germline V gene sequence: CDR1 SEHNR, CDR2 FQNEAQ (reference sequence). V lost 6 bases and J 4 bases, leaving 15 bases between the germline ends. The CDR3 sequence is CASSHLGGRETQYF. DNA of the CDR3: TGTGCCAGCAGTCATCTTGGGGGGAGAGAGACCCAGTACTTC.

This chain uses TRBV4-2 with TRBJ1-1, with D possibly being TRBD1 (5 bases). CDR1 is LGHNA, CDR2 YNFKEQ, per germline. V dropped 7 bases and J dropped 0 bases, with 9 bases sitting between them. This CDR3 contains 13 residues. In nucleotides, the CDR3 is TGTGCCAGCACCAGGGATTTGAACACTGAAGCTTTCTTT. The encoded protein is CASTRDLNTEAFF.

The rearrangement links TRBV7-9 to TRBJ2-3, with TRBD2 matching 14 bases. CDR1 and CDR2 from the germline V gene are SEHNR and FQNEAQ (reference sequence). V lost 5 bases, J lost 5 bases, and 9 bases stayed unmatched. The CDR3 length is 17 residues. The CDR3 protein is CASSPGTSGRLKDTQYF. As DNA, the CDR3 is TGTGCCAGCAGCCCAGGGACTAGCGGGAGACTAAAAGATACGCAGTATTTT.

The chain is built from TRBV30 and TRBJ2-1; 10 bases are shared with TRBD2. J lost 5 bases, V lost 2 bases, and 3 bases had no gene match. From germline, CDR1 is GTSNPN and CDR2 SVGIG (reference sequence). The CDR3 sequence is 14 residues long. CDR3 loop: CAWSTGLADNEQFF. The CDR3 nucleotides are TGTGCCTGGAGTACTGGACTAGCGGACAATGAGCAGTTCTTC.

Written as DNA, the CDR3 is TGTGCCAGTAGTACAGGAGGAGGGAACTATAATGAAAAACTGTTTTTT. This codes for CASSTGGGNYNEKLFF. The genes are TRBV19 and TRBJ1-4; D is unresolved. Germline assignment: CDR1 LNHDA and CDR2 SQIVND (reference sequence). V lost 4 bases to trimming and J lost 4 bases, with 16 bases between them. The CDR3 runs 16 residues.

The chain uses TRBV19 and TRBJ2-7; 7 bases are a match to TRBD2. The V and J ends lost 2 bases and 3 bases, in that order; junction bases with no gene match: 7. Germline CDR1 reads LNHDA; CDR2 reads SQIVND (reference sequence). The CDR3 totals 15 residues. CDR3 nucleotide sequence: TGTGCCAGTAGTATAAGATCCGGGAGGAACTACGAGCAGTACTTC. Translating gives CASSIRSGRNYEQYF.

CDR3 loop: CASSVLPTGVGTDNEQFF. The CDR3 region has the DNA TGTGCCAGCAGCGTATTACCCACAGGGGTTGGGACAGACAATGAGCAGTTCTTC. The V gene is TRBV9, the J gene TRBJ2-1; 7 bases are shared with TRBD1. The CDR3 length is 18 residues. CDR1 is SGDLS and CDR2 is YYNGEE in the germline V gene. Trimming removed 1 base from V and 5 bases from J; junction bases left unmatched: 15.

The rearrangement links TRBV9 to TRBJ2-3, with 9 positions matching TRBD2. Per germline, CDR1 SGDLS and CDR2 YYNGEE. Trimming took 3 bases from V and 1 from J; bases not matched to a gene: 6. This CDR3 is 16 amino acids long. CDR3 region: CASSGRAGGRTDTQYF. Written as DNA, the CDR3 is TGTGCCAGCAGCGGGCGAGCGGGGGGCCGCACAGATACGCAGTATTTT.

The rearrangement joins TRBV5-6 to TRBJ2-7; 8 nucleotides match TRBD1. Germline V lookup: CDR1 SGHDT, CDR2 YYEEEE. With V trimmed by 4 bases and J by 10 bases, 13 bases remained unmatched. The CDR3 is made up of 14 amino acids. CDR3 DNA sequence: TGTGCCAGCAGCGAACCGGGACAGGCCGTAATACAGTACTTC. It codes for CASSEPGQAVIQYF.

CDR3 bases: TGTGCCAGCGGGGGGACAGGCTCATCTAACTATGGCTACACCTTC. Amino acids: CASGGTGSSNYGYTF. V is TRBV6-1 and J is TRBJ1-2; 8 positions match TRBD1. The CDR3 runs 15 residues. The germline V gene encodes CDR1 MNHNS and CDR2 SASEGT. The trim removed 8 bases at V and 0 bases at J, leaving 8 bases unmatched.

The chain combines TRBV25-1 with TRBJ2-7, with 8 bases that match TRBD1. This CDR3 region has 18 residues. V lost 6 bases to trimming and J lost 6 bases; unmatched junction nucleotides: 22. Looked up from germline, CDR1 is MGHDK and CDR2 is SYGVNS. The CDR3 loop is CASREPQGAYPIGCEQYF. CDR3 in DNA: TGTGCCAGCAGGGAACCCCAGGGGGCTTACCCTATAGGCTGCGAGCAGTACTTC.

This chain connects TRBV5-1 to TRBJ2-6; D perhaps matches TRBD2 (5 bases). This CDR3 has 15 residues. Looked up from germline, CDR1 is SGHRS and CDR2 is YFSETQ. The V and J ends lost 0 bases and 2 bases respectively, with 6 bases between them. CDR3 loop: CASSLGGAGANVLTF. In DNA, the CDR3 is TGCGCCAGCAGCTTGGGGGGAGCTGGGGCCAACGTCCTGACTTTC.

In DNA, the CDR3 is TGTGCCAGCAGGACCCGAACAGGGGCTTTATCCGGGGAGCTGTTTTTT. Translated, it gives CASRTRTGALSGELFF. The chain is built from TRBV27 and TRBJ2-2; 7 bases map to TRBD1. V shed 6 bases and J 6 bases; nucleotides not matched to a gene: 13. The CDR3 runs to 16 residues. The germline CDR1 and CDR2 sequences are MNHEY and SMNVEV (reference sequence).

The V and J genes are TRBV6-5 and TRBJ2-1, with 9 bases aligning to TRBD1. This CDR3 region has 14 residues. Trimming at V came to 7 bases and at J to 8 bases, leaving 9 bases not matched to a gene. The V gene's germline CDR1 is MNHEY and CDR2 SVGAGI. CDR3 sequence: CASINTGGRDEQFF. The CDR3 DNA reads as TGTGCCAGCATTAATACAGGGGGCAGGGATGAGCAGTTCTTC.

The CDR3 DNA follows: TGTGCCAGCAGCCCCGGCCTAGCGAAGAACATTCAGTACTTC. Translating it yields CASSPGLAKNIQYF. The rearrangement uses TRBV11-2 and TRBJ2-4; weak D call: TRBD2 (6 bases). Germline CDR1 reads SGHAT; CDR2 reads FQNNGV. Trimming left V 5 bases short and J 7 bases short, with 15 bases between. The CDR3 consists of 14 residues.

The chain recombines TRBV19 with TRBJ1-1, with D perhaps TRBD1 (6 bases). Germline loops: CDR1 LNHDA, CDR2 SQIVND (reference sequence). V gave up 5 bases and J gave up 4 bases, with 17 bases separating them. The CDR3 length is 15 residues. CDR3 DNA sequence: TGTGCCAGTAGTCTAACGGGGGGGGCAGGCACTGAAGCTTTCTTT. It codes for CASSLTGGAGTEAFF.

The chain couples TRBV6-5 to TRBJ2-1; 12 bases line up with TRBD2. J lost 7 bases, V lost 2 bases, and 0 bases had no gene match. The CDR3 consists of 14 residues. CDR1 is MNHEY, CDR2 SVGAGI, per germline. CDR3 nucleotides: TGTGCCAGCAGTTACGGGACTAGCGGGAATGAGCAGTTCTTC. Translation: CASSYGTSGNEQFF.

V gene TRBV6-1 combines with J gene TRBJ2-2; 7 bases are a match to TRBD1. The CDR3 consists of 15 residues. Losses at the gene ends were 11 bases for V and 0 bases for J; bases not matched to a gene: 9. CDR1 and CDR2 from the germline V gene are MNHNS and SASEGT. The CDR3 loop reads CALQVGTANTGELFF. CDR3 nucleotides: TGTGCCCTACAAGTAGGGACAGCGAACACCGGGGAGCTGTTTTTT.

The chain employs TRBV9 and TRBJ2-3, with a tentative D call TRBD2 (6 bases). CDR3 length: 16 amino acids. V was cut by 5 bases and J by 5 bases, with 21 bases left in between. CDR1 and CDR2 (germline): SGDLS, YYNGEE. The CDR3 nucleotides are TGTGCCAGCAGGCCCTCCGGGACTTCCCGCGGAGATACGCAGTATTTT. The encoded protein is CASRPSGTSRGDTQYF.

The chain links TRBV5-1 to TRBJ1-4, with 7 bases identical to TRBD1. CDR1 is SGHRS and CDR2 is YFSETQ in the germline V gene. V was clipped by 4 bases and J by 8 bases; unmatched bases: 14. CDR3 length: 16 amino acids. Here the CDR3 reads CASSLEGGALWEKLFF. In DNA form, the CDR3 reads TGCGCCAGCAGCCTAGAAGGGGGCGCATTGTGGGAAAAACTGTTTTTT.

The V call is TRBV7-2, the J call TRBJ2-1; 9 nucleotides agree with TRBD2. The CDR3 covers 16 residues. V gave up 3 bases and J gave up 2 bases; unmatched junction bases: 5. Germline values: CDR1 SGHTA, CDR2 FQGNSA. The CDR3 DNA follows: TGTGCCAGCAGCTTCATGGGCGGGGGGGCCTACAATGAGCAGTTCTTC. Its protein product is CASSFMGGGAYNEQFF.